This entry describes one T cell receptor (beta chain). Sequenced by immunoSEQ multiplex PCR; TCRdb stores in-frame clones only, minus some. The sample shows around 250,000 clones, about 87% of them seen only once. This specimen comes from a study of blood T cell repertoires in COVID-19. Across the whole study: T cells, B-cell-depleted T cells, or PBMCs supplied cDNA or gDNA.

The germline V gene has CDR1 SNHLY and CDR2 FYNNEI. Germline trimming cut 6 bases from V and 5 bases from J; bases unmatched to any gene: 8. There are 16 residues in the CDR3. This receptor was taken from a woman in her 70s with COVID-19, enrolled during active disease. Sequenced sample: peripheral blood. The chain joins TRBV2 to TRBJ1-6; 9 bases line up with TRBD1. For the CDR3, the DNA is TGTGCCAGCAGCCGAAGACAGGGGGGGAATAATTCACCCCTCCACTTT. Translation gives CASSRRQGGNNSPLHF.